This T cell receptor (beta chain) was profiled in a study of radiation and T cells in renal cell carcinoma (dated by TCRdb to the early 2020s). Background on the whole study: Samples were obtained from a clinical trial, in which 15 Gy stereotactic body radiation therapy was delivered to primary renal cell carcinomas and nephrectomy was performed 4 weeks later. In total, 50 to 55 samples underwent TCR beta sequencing: approximately 26 tumors plus 27 peripheral blood samples. In the 55 or so samples combined, around 3.7 million unique CDR3 nucleotide sequences were found, encoding 2.5 million to 3 million unique CDR3 amino acid sequences.

TCR beta libraries were generated from genomic DNA with the immunoSEQ kit, following the manufacturer's recommendations. To prepare the libraries, a first multiplex PCR with proprietary primers was run, followed by a second PCR that added unique barcodes, and a bead cleanup was done after each round. Each sample batch included a kit-provided positive control reaction and a negative control reaction. The final libraries were assessed on an Agilent 4200 TapeStation D1000 ScreenTape, pooled by volume, and quantified by qPCR. Sequencing was performed on an Illumina NextSeq500 with a MidOutput 150-cycle cartridge, and 156 Read1 and 15 Index1 cycles were run with kit custom primers. The pooled library was loaded at approximately 1 pM with a roughly 22% PhiX control spike-in. Turning to the authors' computational methods: The vendor-processed data were analyzed in R, and a clonotype was defined as all T cells that share the same CDR3 nucleotide sequence. For clone abundance analyses, frequencies were normalized to the 10,000 most abundant clones per sample. Public T cell clones, which averaged fewer than five per sample, were excluded before analysis. A difference in abundance of at least 32-fold between compartments was used to define tumor-enriched and baseline blood-enriched clonotypes. A beta-binomial differential abundance model was applied to find clonotypes that expanded or contracted between blood time points. Tumor-blood repertoire similarity was measured with the Baroni-Urbani and Buser coefficient, and groups were compared using two-tailed Wilcoxon tests in R. TCRdb holds this immuneACCESS table with in-frame rearrangements only. Some clones are missing; in checked studies, unresolved V genes explain under half, and the rest has no known cause. From that table come the V and J calls and clone size; the DNA was used to work out D and trimming. The sample data list about 65,000 clones, and roughly 79% of these were observed just once. The ten largest clones add up to over 6% of the sample.

V is trimmed back by 5 bases and J by 4 bases, and the junction contains 10 bases that no gene match accounts for. The germline V gene (reference sequence) specifies LNHDA as CDR1 and SQIVND as CDR2. Including the terminal cysteine and phenylalanine, the CDR3 comprises 16 residues. The read is trimmed to its CDR3 DNA, 48 bases read in frame from base 1. Reading the label with the study, this specimen's time point is: blood 2 weeks post-SBRT. The sample's treatment or condition label, decoded: 15 Gy SBRT to primary tumor, nephrectomy 4 weeks later. To follow tumor-enriched clonotypes, serial peripheral blood was collected from radiation-treated patients at baseline and at 2 weeks and 4 weeks after SBRT. Every patient's renal cell carcinoma showed clear cell pathology. Genomic DNA for TCR sequencing was prepared using the QIAamp DNA Blood Mini Kit (Qiagen). The analyses included just those samples that passed every quality control check.

This clone is identified as medium-sized (0.01 to 0.1%). Its target antigen remains unknown. The sample holds no much larger clone one base away, and base qualities are not on file. What the study reported, not specific to this receptor: Because pretreatment tumor biopsies were not available, the baseline intratumoral presence of clonotypes could not be determined. Top tumor clonotypes rose in blood from baseline to 2 weeks post-radiation, then contracted by 4 weeks, suggesting transient expansion of tumor-resident clones. With a single-armed trial design, the study had no way to address how radiation dose or scheduling affects the TCR repertoire. Changes in the blood repertoire were not tracked past 4 weeks after treatment.

This receptor chain uses TRBV19 and TRBJ2-1; 8 nucleotides in the junction match TRBD2. This TCR derives from a man aged 55 to 70 with renal cell carcinoma. Sequences were derived from blood, sampled from a patient whose treatment included radiotherapy and nephrectomy. CDR3 region: CASSPLRVAGYNEQFF. The sequence in DNA is TGTGCCAGTAGTCCCCTTAGGGTAGCGGGATACAATGAGCAGTTCTTC.